This T cell receptor (beta chain) was identified in a study of blood T cell repertoires in COVID-19. For the study at large: The United States, Italy and Spain were the sources of the acute and convalescent COVID-19 samples. The analysed material was cDNA or gDNA that came from T cells, B-cell-depleted T cells, or PBMCs.

V gave up 5 bases and J gave up 4 bases; unmatched junction bases: 6. This CDR3 has 14 residues. CDR1 and CDR2 (germline): SGHAT, FQNNGV. This clone was detected once. In the original workflow: Cell counts per sample came from amplifying reference gene primers. The method was immunoSEQ multiplex PCR; TCRdb's version includes in-frame clones alone and lacks a portion of them. The V and J calls and the clone size are those of that table, but D and trimming were determined from the DNA. The repertoire holds some 100,000 clones, with around 90% as singletons. This receptor was obtained from a woman between 55 and 75 years old with acute or convalescent COVID-19. The genes are TRBV11-2 and TRBJ1-2; 8 bases agree with TRBD1. Sequencing was performed on peripheral blood. The CDR3 DNA is TGTGCCAGCAGCCGGACAGGGATTGGCTATGGCTACACCTTC. This translates into CASSRTGIGYGYTF.